This passage covers 26 T cell receptor beta chains from one sample sequenced in a study of PD-L1 blockade in urothelial cancer (dated by TCRdb to about 2017). Libraries were made using the immunoSEQ multiplex PCR assay. TCRdb limited this immuneACCESS table to in-frame rearrangements with V and J called. A share of clones is missing; checked studies link under half to unresolved V genes, and the rest is unexplained. For this sample there are about 95,000 clones; roughly 87% appear just once. Clones ranked in the top ten supply 2% to 2.5% of the sample. The time point label, read with the paper, signifies: pretreatment peripheral blood. The input for sequencing was PBMCs, taken around atezolizumab (anti-PD-L1) treatment. These receptors were obtained from a man aged 60 to 69 with urothelial cancer.

CDR3 residues: CASSLGGQGDTDTQYF. CDR3 in DNA: TGTGCCAGCAGCCTGGGGGGACAGGGCGACACAGATACGCAGTATTTT. The chain employs TRBV28 and TRBJ2-3, with TRBD1 matching 9 bases. The CDR3 is 16 residues long. Trimming cost V 6 bases and J 2 bases; bases outside gene matches: 9. From germline, CDR1 is MDHEN and CDR2 SYDVKM.

The chain carries TRBV15 and TRBJ1-2; D unresolved. The CDR3 sequence is 14 residues long. Looked up from germline, CDR1 is LNHNV and CDR2 is YYDKDF (reference sequence). V lost 0 bases, J lost 7 bases, and 12 bases lay in between. CDR3 coding DNA: TGTGCCACCAGCAGAGATCGGAGGGAAGGTGGCTACACCTTC. Translating it yields CATSRDRREGGYTF.

The V call is TRBV5-1, the J call TRBJ2-7; 8 nucleotides align to TRBD1. Germline V gives CDR1 SGHRS, CDR2 YFSETQ. Germline trimming cut 2 bases from V and 2 bases from J; bases unmatched to any gene: 3. CDR3 size: 14 residues. The CDR3 loop is CASSLSGQAYEQYF. For the CDR3, the DNA is TGCGCCAGCAGCTTATCGGGACAGGCCTACGAGCAGTACTTC.

The rearrangement joins TRBV28 to TRBJ1-2, with 9 bases identical to TRBD1. The CDR3 spans 18 residues. J gave up 3 bases and V 3 bases, and 14 bases lay outside the gene matches. CDR1 MDHEN and CDR2 SYDVKM come from the germline V gene. The CDR3 region has the DNA TGTGCCAGCAGTTTTGGGGGGTACCGGGACAGGGATGACTATGGCTACACCTTC. Translating it yields CASSFGGYRDRDDYGYTF.

V is TRBV14 and J is TRBJ1-2, with a possible D match to TRBD1 (6 bases). V lost 0 bases, J lost 8 bases, and 16 bases lay in between. The CDR3 spans 15 residues. In germline, CDR1 is SGHDN, CDR2 FVKESK. The DNA for the CDR3 is TGTGCCAGCAGCCAAGATAGGGGGGGAGCGGGCGGCTACACCTTC. Translation gives CASSQDRGGAGGYTF.

The count of this clone is one. The chain is built from TRBV28 and TRBJ1-1; the D gene is possibly TRBD1 (6 bases). CDR1 and CDR2 (germline): MDHEN, SYDVKM. Trimming pared 3 bases from V and 4 bases from J, leaving 9 bases between. The CDR3 is 13 residues long. The CDR3 sequence: CASSLPGATEAFF. CDR3 coding DNA: TGTGCCAGCAGTTTGCCAGGGGCCACTGAAGCTTTCTTT.

CDR3 in amino acids: CASSSASGGSYNEQFF. The CDR3 DNA follows: TGTGCCAGCAGCTCTGCTAGCGGGGGATCCTACAATGAGCAGTTCTTC. This rearrangement joins TRBV11-3 to TRBJ2-1, with TRBD2 matching over 10 bases. This CDR3 comprises 16 residues. V was clipped by 4 bases and J by 1 base; unmatched bases: 4. The germline CDR1 and CDR2 sequences are SGHNT and YENEEA.

The V gene is TRBV5-4, the J gene TRBJ2-2, with a weak D call TRBD2 (5 bases). The CDR3 runs 15 residues. The germline gives CDR1 SGHNT, CDR2 YYREEE (reference sequence). V lost 1 base to trimming and J lost 4 bases, with 11 bases between them. The CDR3 loop is CASSLRTLSTGELFF. Here the CDR3 DNA reads TGTGCCAGCAGCTTGCGGACTTTGAGCACCGGGGAGCTGTTTTTT.

This clone was seen ten or more times. DNA of the CDR3: TGTGCCAGCAGAGGACTCTCTGGGGCCAACGTCCTGACTTTC. Encoded protein: CASRGLSGANVLTF. The chain joins TRBV2 to TRBJ2-6; a weak D match, TRBD2 (5 bases). CDR1 SNHLY and CDR2 FYNNEI come from the germline V gene. The CDR3 sequence is 14 residues long. V lost 6 bases and J 0 bases, leaving 6 bases between the germline ends.

V gene TRBV19 combines with J gene TRBJ2-5, with 7 bases aligning to TRBD1. The germline V gene encodes CDR1 LNHDA and CDR2 SQIVND (reference sequence). V lost 10 bases to trimming and J lost 0 bases; unmatched junction nucleotides: 5. This CDR3 is 13 amino acids long. CDR3: CATRGQYQETQYF. The CDR3 DNA reads TGTGCCACCAGGGGACAGTACCAAGAGACCCAGTACTTC.

The chain recombines TRBV27 with TRBJ2-2, with D maybe TRBD2 (6 bases). The CDR3 totals 11 residues. Germline V lookup: CDR1 MNHEY, CDR2 SMNVEV (reference sequence). Deletions cut 3 bases from V and 13 bases from J, with 9 bases between. The CDR3 reads CASSFEGGLFF. CDR3 sequence (DNA): TGTGCCAGCAGTTTCGAGGGAGGGCTGTTTTTT.

This clone occurred once. The V and J genes are TRBV30 and TRBJ2-5; possibly TRBD2 for D (5 bases). The CDR3 consists of 12 residues. CDR1 GTSNPN and CDR2 SVGIG come from the germline V gene (reference sequence). Trimming removed 2 bases at V and 4 bases at J, with 8 bases between. CDR3 coding DNA: TGTGCCTGGAGTCCTCGGGGAGAGACCCAGTACTTC. Protein sequence: CAWSPRGETQYF.

The chain has TRBV27 and TRBJ2-7, with 10 nucleotides matching TRBD1. CDR3 length equals 16 residues. Germline CDR1 reads MNHEY; CDR2 reads SMNVEV (reference sequence). Trimming took 5 bases from V and 2 from J; bases not matched to a gene: 9. The chain's CDR3 is CASSPRQGAPPYEQYF. The CDR3 bases are TGTGCCAGCAGTCCGCGACAGGGGGCCCCTCCCTACGAGCAGTACTTC.

The V gene is TRBV4-1, the J gene TRBJ1-3, with D tentatively TRBD1 (6 bases). The CDR3 sequence is 15 residues long. V shed 1 base and J shed 0 bases, with 7 bases lying between them. Germline values: CDR1 MGHRA, CDR2 YSYEKL. For the CDR3, the DNA is TGCGCCAGCAGCCAAGGGGACAACTCTGGAAACACCATATATTTT. Translation: CASSQGDNSGNTIYF.

The rearrangement links TRBV6-6 to TRBJ1-2; perhaps TRBD1 as D (6 bases). Germline V gene lookup returns CDR1 MNHNY and CDR2 SVGAGI (reference sequence). This CDR3 contains 15 residues. The V end lost 5 bases, the J end lost 7 bases, and 20 bases lay between the germline ends. The CDR3 spells CASSTQQGEASGYTF. CDR3 bases: TGTGCCAGCAGTACACAACAGGGCGAGGCCTCTGGCTACACCTTC.

The chain uses TRBV9 and TRBJ2-7; D not resolved. Looked up from germline, CDR1 is SGDLS and CDR2 is YYNGEE. V lost 0 bases, J lost 5 bases, and 9 bases lay in between. The CDR3 extends over 13 amino acids. This CDR3 is CASSVAPTNEQYF. The CDR3 DNA reads TGTGCCAGCAGCGTAGCCCCAACAAACGAGCAGTACTTC.

The chain uses TRBV6-6 and TRBJ2-1; 7 nucleotides align to TRBD1. Unmatched junction bases numbered 5, after V lost 2 bases and J lost 4 bases. CDR1 and CDR2 from the germline V gene are MNHNY and SVGAGI (reference sequence). The length of the CDR3 is 15 residues. The CDR3 sequence is CASSYSSGQYNEQFF. The DNA of the CDR3 is TGTGCCAGCAGTTACAGTTCGGGACAGTACAATGAGCAGTTCTTC.

The gene calls are TRBV29-1 and TRBJ2-5, with D tentatively TRBD1 (5 bases). The CDR3 covers 14 residues. The ends were cut back, 3 bases at V and 5 bases at J, with 16 bases in the middle. CDR1 and CDR2 from the germline V gene are SQVTM and ANQGSEA. The CDR3 protein is CSVEQGSTGETQYF. In nucleotides, the CDR3 is TGCAGCGTTGAGCAGGGTAGCACGGGTGAGACCCAGTACTTC.

The chain recombines TRBV5-6 with TRBJ2-1, with 7 bases fitting TRBD2. Per germline, CDR1 SGHDT and CDR2 YYEEEE. V trimming: 0 bases; J trimming: 7 bases; junction bases outside the gene matches: 10. The CDR3 length is 16 residues. DNA of the CDR3: TGTGCCAGCAGCTTGGTTCTCAGCGGGATATGGAATGAGCAGTTCTTC. Residues: CASSLVLSGIWNEQFF. Looking up the rest from reference TRBV5-6 and TRBJ2-1 gives the full variable domain: DAGVTQSPTHLIKTRGQQVTLRCSPKSGHDTVSWYQQALGQGPQFIFQYYEEEERQRGNFPDRFSGHQFPNYSSELNVNALLLGDSALYLCASSLVLSGIWNEQFFGPGTRLTVL.

The V gene is TRBV7-2, the J gene TRBJ1-6; tentatively, D is TRBD1 (6 bases). Germline CDR1 and CDR2: SGHTA and FQGNSA. Trimming cost V 4 bases and J 8 bases, with 18 bases left between them. There are 16 residues in the CDR3. The CDR3 bases are TGTGCCAGCAGCTCCTTGGGGGCAGGGTTGTATTCACCCCTCCACTTT. This gives the protein CASSSLGAGLYSPLHF. The whole variable domain, filled in from reference TRBV7-2 and TRBJ1-6, reads GAGVSQSPSNKVTEKGKDVELRCDPISGHTALYWYRQSLGQGLEFLIYFQGNSAPDKSGLPSDRFSAERTGGSVSTLTIQRTQQEDSAVYLCASSSLGAGLYSPLHFGNGTRLTVT.

DNA for the CDR3: TGTGCCAGCTCAGGAAGCGGGGGGGCCGGAGAGCAGTTCTTC. This translates into CASSGSGGAGEQFF. The chain carries TRBV18 and TRBJ2-1; 10 bases are a match to TRBD2. Per the germline V gene, CDR1 is KGHSH and CDR2 is LQKENI. CDR3 length: 14 residues. The V and J ends lost 5 bases and 10 bases, in that order; junction bases with no gene match: 8.

The V and J genes are TRBV19 and TRBJ1-2; unclear D gene. Per germline, CDR1 LNHDA and CDR2 SQIVND (reference sequence). CDR3 length: 12 residues. Trimming removed 4 bases from V and 8 bases from J, with 11 bases in between. CDR3 bases: TGTGCCAGTAGTACCGCCTCAGGAGGCTACACCTTC. This sequence encodes CASSTASGGYTF. Together with reference TRBV19 and TRBJ1-2, the CDR3 gives the full variable domain: DGGITQSPKYLFRKEGQNVTLSCEQNLNHDAMYWYRQDPGQGLRLIYYSQIVNDFQKGDIAEGYSVSREKKESFPLTVTSAQKNPTAFYLCASSTASGGYTFGSGTRLTVV.

Here the CDR3 DNA reads TGTGCCAGCAGCGGATGGACAGGGGGCATCACAGATACGCAGTATTTT. This encodes CASSGWTGGITDTQYF. J is TRBJ2-3 and V is TRBV7-2; 11 positions match TRBD1. Germline CDR1 is SGHTA and CDR2 is FQGNSA. The CDR3 has 16 residues. The ends lost 5 bases at V and 2 bases at J; junction bases unmatched: 6.

V and J are TRBV6-6 and TRBJ2-7, with TRBD2 matching over 7 bases. Trimming removed 6 bases from V and 2 bases from J; junction bases left unmatched: 13. Germline lookup yields CDR1 MNHNY and CDR2 SVGAGI (reference sequence). This CDR3 comprises 16 residues. DNA for the CDR3: TGTGCCAGCAGGGGGGGGGTTGGGGGTAGCGCCTACGAGCAGTACTTC. Protein: CASRGGVGGSAYEQYF.

The chain has TRBV5-4 and TRBJ1-3, with D possibly TRBD1 on 6 matching bases. Germline V CDR1 and CDR2: SGHNT, YYREEE (reference sequence). V gave up 4 bases and J gave up 7 bases, with 12 bases separating them. This CDR3 is 13 amino acids long. As DNA, the CDR3 is TGTGCCAGCAGCCCGACAGGACAGAACACCATATATTTT. Translation: CASSPTGQNTIYF.

The V and J genes are TRBV5-1 and TRBJ1-5, with no clear D. The germline V gene encodes CDR1 SGHRS and CDR2 YFSETQ. V was pared by 0 bases and J by 2 bases, with 9 bases between. The CDR3 runs 15 residues. The CDR3 spells CASSLVPFGNQPQHF. Written as DNA, the CDR3 is TGCGCCAGCAGCTTGGTCCCCTTTGGCAATCAGCCCCAGCATTTT.